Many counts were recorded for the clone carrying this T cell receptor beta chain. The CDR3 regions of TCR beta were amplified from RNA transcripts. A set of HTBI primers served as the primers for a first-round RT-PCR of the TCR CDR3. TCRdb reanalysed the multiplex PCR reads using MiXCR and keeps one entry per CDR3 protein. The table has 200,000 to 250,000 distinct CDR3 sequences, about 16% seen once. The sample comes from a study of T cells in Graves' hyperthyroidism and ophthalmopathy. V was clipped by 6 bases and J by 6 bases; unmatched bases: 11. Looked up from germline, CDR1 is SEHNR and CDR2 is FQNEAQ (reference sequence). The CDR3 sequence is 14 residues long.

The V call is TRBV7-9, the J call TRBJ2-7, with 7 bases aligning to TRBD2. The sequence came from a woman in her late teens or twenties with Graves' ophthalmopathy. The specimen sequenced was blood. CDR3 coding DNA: TGTGCCAGCAGTCTGAGCGGGGCCTTCTCCGAGCAGTACTTC. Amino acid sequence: CASSLSGAFSEQYF.